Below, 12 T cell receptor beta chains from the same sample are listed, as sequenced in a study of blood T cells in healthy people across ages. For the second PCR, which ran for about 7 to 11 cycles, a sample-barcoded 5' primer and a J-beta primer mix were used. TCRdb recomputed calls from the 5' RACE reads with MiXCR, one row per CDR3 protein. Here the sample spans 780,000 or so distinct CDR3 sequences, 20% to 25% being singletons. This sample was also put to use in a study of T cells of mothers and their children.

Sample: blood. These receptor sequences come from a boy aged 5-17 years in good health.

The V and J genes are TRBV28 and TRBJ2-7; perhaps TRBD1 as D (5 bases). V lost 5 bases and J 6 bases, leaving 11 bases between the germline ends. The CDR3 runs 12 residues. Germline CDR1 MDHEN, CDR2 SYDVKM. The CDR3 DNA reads TGTGCCAGCAGTCGACAGATTTCCGAGCAGTACTTC. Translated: CASSRQISEQYF.

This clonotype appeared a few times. The CDR3 nucleotides are TGCAGTGCTAGGGGCCCGACTAATGAAAAACTGTTTTTT. Amino acids: CSARGPTNEKLFF. The chain recombines TRBV20-1 with TRBJ1-4; no clear D gene. The CDR3 covers 13 residues. CDR1 and CDR2 from the germline V gene are DFQATT and SNEGSKA (reference sequence). Trimming removed 3 bases at V and 2 bases at J, with 7 bases between.

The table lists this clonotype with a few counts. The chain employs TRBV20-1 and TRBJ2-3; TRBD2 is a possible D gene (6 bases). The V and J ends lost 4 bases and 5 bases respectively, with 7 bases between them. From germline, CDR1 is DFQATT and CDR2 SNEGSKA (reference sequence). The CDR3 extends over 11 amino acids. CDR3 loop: CSAIAEDTQYF. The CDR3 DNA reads TGCAGTGCTATAGCGGAAGATACGCAGTATTTT.

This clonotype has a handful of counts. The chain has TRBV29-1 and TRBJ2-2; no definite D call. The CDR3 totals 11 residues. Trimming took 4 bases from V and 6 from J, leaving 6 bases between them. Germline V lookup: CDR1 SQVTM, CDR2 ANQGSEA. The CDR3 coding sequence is TGCAGCGTTGGGATTTCCGGGGAGCTGTTTTTT. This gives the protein CSVGISGELFF.

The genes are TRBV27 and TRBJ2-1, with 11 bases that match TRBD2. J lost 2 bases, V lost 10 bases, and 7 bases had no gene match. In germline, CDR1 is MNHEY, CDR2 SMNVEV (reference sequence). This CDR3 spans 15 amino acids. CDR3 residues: CATKLAGVAYNEQFF. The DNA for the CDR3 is TGTGCCACAAAACTAGCGGGGGTGGCCTACAATGAGCAGTTCTTC.

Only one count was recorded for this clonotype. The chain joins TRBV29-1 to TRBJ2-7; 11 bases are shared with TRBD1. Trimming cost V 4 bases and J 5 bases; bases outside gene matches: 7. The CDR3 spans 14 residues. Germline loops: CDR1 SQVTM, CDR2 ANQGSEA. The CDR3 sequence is CSVARDRGSHEQYF. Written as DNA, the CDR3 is TGCAGCGTTGCCCGGGACAGGGGGTCCCACGAGCAGTACTTC.

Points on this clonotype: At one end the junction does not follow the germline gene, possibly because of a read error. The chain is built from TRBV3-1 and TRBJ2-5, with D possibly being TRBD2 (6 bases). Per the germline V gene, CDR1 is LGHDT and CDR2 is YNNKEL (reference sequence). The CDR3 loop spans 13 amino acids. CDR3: CASSQSPGLPLFF. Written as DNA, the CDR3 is TGTGCCAGCAGCCAGTCGCCGGGACTTCCTTTGTTCTTC.

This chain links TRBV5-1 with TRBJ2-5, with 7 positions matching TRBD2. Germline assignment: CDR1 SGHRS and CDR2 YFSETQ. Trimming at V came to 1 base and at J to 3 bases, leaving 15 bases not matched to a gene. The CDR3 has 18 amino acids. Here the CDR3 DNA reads TGCGCCAGCAGCTTGAGAGCCTCAGGGCGGGAGTCCGAAGAGACCCAGTACTTC. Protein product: CASSLRASGRESEETQYF. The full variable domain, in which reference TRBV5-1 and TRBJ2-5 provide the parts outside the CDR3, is KAGVTQTPRYLIKTRGQQVTLSCSPISGHRSVSWYQQTPGQGLQFLFEYFSETQRNKGNFPGRFSGRQFSNSRSEMNVSTLELGDSALYLCASSLRASGRESEETQYFGPGTRLLVL.

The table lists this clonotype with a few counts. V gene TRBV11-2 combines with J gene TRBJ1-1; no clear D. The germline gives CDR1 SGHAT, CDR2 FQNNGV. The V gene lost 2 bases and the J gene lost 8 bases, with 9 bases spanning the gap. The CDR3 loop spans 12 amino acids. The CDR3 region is CASSLNVQEAFF. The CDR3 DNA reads TGTGCCAGCAGCTTAAATGTCCAAGAAGCTTTCTTT.

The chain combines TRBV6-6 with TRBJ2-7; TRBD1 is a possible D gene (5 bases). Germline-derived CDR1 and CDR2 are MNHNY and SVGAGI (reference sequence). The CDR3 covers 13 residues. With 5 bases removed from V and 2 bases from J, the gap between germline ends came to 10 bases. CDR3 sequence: CASSPLGPYEQYF. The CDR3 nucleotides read TGTGCCAGCAGTCCCCTGGGGCCCTACGAGCAGTACTTC.

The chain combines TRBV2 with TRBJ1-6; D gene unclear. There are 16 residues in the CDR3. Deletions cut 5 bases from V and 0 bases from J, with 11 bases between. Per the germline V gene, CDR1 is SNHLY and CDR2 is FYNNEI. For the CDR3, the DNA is TGTGCCAGCAGTATGGACGCCAGCTCCTATAATTCACCCCTCCACTTT. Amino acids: CASSMDASSYNSPLHF.

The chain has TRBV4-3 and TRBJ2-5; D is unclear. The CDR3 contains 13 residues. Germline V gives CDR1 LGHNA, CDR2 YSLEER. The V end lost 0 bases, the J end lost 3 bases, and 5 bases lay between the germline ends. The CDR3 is CASSQEFKETQYF. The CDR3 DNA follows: TGCGCCAGCAGCCAAGAATTCAAAGAGACCCAGTACTTC.